A selection of T cell receptor beta chains follows, all from one sample in a study of blood T cell repertoires in COVID-19. Sequencing was performed with immunoSEQ multiplex PCR; in TCRdb, only in-frame clones are kept and a portion is missing. The top ten clones hold 4% of a sample with 200,000 to 300,000 clones, 80% to 90% of them seen once. The material sequenced was peripheral blood. These TCRs come from a middle-aged man with acute or convalescent COVID-19. Each CDR3 is given with its conserved first and last residue. The D gene is left open where the match is weak. Some rows have no size entry. The others give once, few or many, or a class for an expanded clone.

cdr3_aa cdr3_nt clone_size cdr3_length j_call d_call v_call
CSVVGQGLIAFF TGCAGCGTTGTAGGGCAGGGATTAATCGCTTTCTTT NA 12 TRBJ1-1 NA TRBV29-1
CASSLNNYYEQYF TGTGCCAGCAGCTTAAACAACTACTACGAGCAGTACTTC once 13 TRBJ2-7 NA TRBV7-9
CAWDRGTGTHEQYF TGTGCCTGGGACCGTGGGACAGGGACCCACGAGCAGTACTTC NA 14 TRBJ2-7 TRBD1 TRBV30
CASSLAPLSNQPQHF TGTGCCAGTAGTTTGGCCCCCTTAAGCAATCAGCCCCAGCATTTT NA 15 TRBJ1-5 NA TRBV19
CASSYKREGLYEQYF TGTGCCAGCAGTTACAAGCGGGAGGGTTTATACGAGCAGTACTTC NA 15 TRBJ2-7 TRBD2 TRBV27
CASSLTGVGNTIYF TGTGCCAGTAGTCTGACAGGGGTTGGAAACACCATATATTTT NA 14 TRBJ1-3 TRBD1 TRBV19
CASSAGTGSHEQFF TGTGCCAGCAGCGCCGGGACAGGGTCCCATGAGCAGTTCTTC NA 14 TRBJ2-1 TRBD1 TRBV14
CASTSTGGEQYF TGCGCCAGCACCAGTACCGGGGGCGAGCAGTACTTC NA 12 TRBJ2-7 NA TRBV5-1
CAISESIGAEGNTIYF TGTGCCATCAGTGAGTCGATAGGGGCAGAAGGAAACACCATATATTTT NA 16 TRBJ1-3 NA TRBV10-3
CASSKARPKRGSGGELFF TGTGCCAGCAGCAAAGCCCGTCCTAAGCGGGGGTCCGGCGGGGAGCTGTTTTTT NA 18 TRBJ2-2 NA TRBV21-1
CASSYSGEGNQPQHF TGTGCCAGCAGTTACTCTGGGGAGGGCAATCAGCCCCAGCATTTT NA 15 TRBJ1-5 NA TRBV6-5
CASRLSGTANTEAFF TGCGCCAGCAGGTTATCCGGGACAGCCAACACTGAAGCTTTCTTT NA 15 TRBJ1-1 TRBD1 TRBV5-1
CASSLHRGVTGELFF TGCGCCAGCAGCTTGCACAGGGGGGTCACCGGGGAGCTGTTTTTT few 15 TRBJ2-2 TRBD1 TRBV5-1
CASSLGQGFYTEAFF TGTGCCAGCAGCCTGGGACAGGGGTTTTACACTGAAGCTTTCTTT NA 15 TRBJ1-1 TRBD1 TRBV5-6